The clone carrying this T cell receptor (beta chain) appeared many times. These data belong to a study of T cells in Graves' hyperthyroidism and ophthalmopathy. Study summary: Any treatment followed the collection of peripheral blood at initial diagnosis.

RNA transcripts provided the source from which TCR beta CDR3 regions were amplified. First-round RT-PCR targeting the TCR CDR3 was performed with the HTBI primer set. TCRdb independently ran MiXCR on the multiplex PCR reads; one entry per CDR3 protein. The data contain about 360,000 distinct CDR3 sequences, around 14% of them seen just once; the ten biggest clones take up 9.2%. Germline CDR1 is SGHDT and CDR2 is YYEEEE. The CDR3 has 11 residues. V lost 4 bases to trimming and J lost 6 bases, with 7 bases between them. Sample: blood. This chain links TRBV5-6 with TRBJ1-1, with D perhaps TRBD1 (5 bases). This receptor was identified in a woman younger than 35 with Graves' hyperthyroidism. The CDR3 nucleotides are TGTGCCAGCAGCCGCAGGGCTGAAGCTTTCTTT. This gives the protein CASSRRAEAFF.